The sequence of this T cell receptor (beta chain) was determined in a study of blood T cell repertoires in COVID-19. Study information: The study drew acute and convalescent COVID-19 samples from the United States, Italy and Spain.

TCRdb keeps only in-frame clones here, not all; method: immunoSEQ multiplex PCR. Of 220,000 or so clones in the sample, roughly 80% were seen once. Input material: peripheral blood. The sequence was collected from a woman of 80 years or more with COVID-19, enrolled during active disease.

CDR3 nucleotide sequence: TGTGCCAGCAACATACTGCAGGGGAACACCGGGGAGCTGTTTTTT. Translated: CASNILQGNTGELFF. The chain is built from TRBV7-8 and TRBJ2-2; possible D gene TRBD1, 5 bases. The CDR3 is made up of 15 amino acids. Trimming removed 7 bases at V and 1 base at J, with 13 bases between. Germline-derived CDR1 and CDR2 are SGHVS and FQNEAQ. Complete variable domain (other parts from reference TRBV7-8 and TRBJ2-2): GAGVSQSPRYKVAKRGQDVALRCDPISGHVSLFWYQQALGQGPEFLTYFQNEAQLDKSGLPSDRFFAERPEGSVSTLKIQRTQQEDSAVYLCASNILQGNTGELFFGEGSRLTVL.